Following are 6 T cell receptor beta chains from one sample sequenced in a study of cytomegalovirus exposure and HLA in healthy donors. Researchers ran the PCR with 60 Vbeta and 13 Jbeta primers. Clones were read by immunoSEQ multiplex PCR, and TCRdb kept only the in-frame ones, dropping some. Of some 130,000 clones in the sample, around 85% were seen once. Sequenced sample: PBMCs. These receptors all come from a woman aged 25 to 45 in good health and CMV-seropositive.

This chain links TRBV5-1 with TRBJ2-7, with 7 bases lining up with TRBD1. The CDR3 consists of 14 residues. The germline V gene has CDR1 SGHRS and CDR2 YFSETQ. V shed 4 bases, J shed 2 bases, and the junction held 6 bases outside the gene matches. CDR3 in DNA: TGCGCCAGCAGCCCTGGACAGGATCCCTACGAGCAGTACTTC. As protein: CASSPGQDPYEQYF. Combining the CDR3 with reference TRBV5-1 and TRBJ2-7 gives the whole variable domain KAGVTQTPRYLIKTRGQQVTLSCSPISGHRSVSWYQQTPGQGLQFLFEYFSETQRNKGNFPGRFSGRQFSNSRSEMNVSTLELGDSALYLCASSPGQDPYEQYFGPGTRLTVT.

CDR3: CASSEEGLGSPLHF. As DNA, the CDR3 is TGTGCCAGCAGTGAGGAGGGTTTGGGGTCACCCCTCCACTTT. The chain joins TRBV2 to TRBJ1-6; D is uncertain. V gave up 3 bases and J gave up 10 bases, with 13 bases separating them. Germline-derived CDR1 and CDR2 are SNHLY and FYNNEI. There are 14 residues in the CDR3.

In this sample, this clone turned up once. The chain has TRBV5-1 and TRBJ2-1; D is possibly TRBD2 (6 bases). With 5 bases removed from V and 8 bases from J, the gap between germline ends came to 17 bases. This CDR3 comprises 14 residues. Germline CDR1 SGHRS, CDR2 YFSETQ. The CDR3 spells CASRNEAGGDEQFF. CDR3 coding DNA: TGCGCCAGCAGGAACGAGGCAGGAGGGGATGAGCAGTTCTTC.

V and J are TRBV5-1 and TRBJ2-5, with 12 bases identical to TRBD2. This CDR3 region has 19 residues. From germline, CDR1 is SGHRS and CDR2 YFSETQ. With V trimmed by 2 bases and J by 3 bases, 14 bases remained unmatched. The CDR3 protein is CASSFSPGQRTSGEETQYF. The CDR3 DNA reads TGCGCCAGCAGCTTCTCCCCGGGACAGAGGACTAGCGGGGAAGAGACCCAGTACTTC.

V gene TRBV11-3 combines with J gene TRBJ1-1; 8 bases are a match to TRBD1. J gave up 11 bases and V 0 bases, and 5 bases lay outside the gene matches. Germline values: CDR1 SGHNT, CDR2 YENEEA. The CDR3 loop spans 13 amino acids. CDR3 DNA sequence: TGTGCCAGCAGCTTAGATAGGACAGGGAGTGCTTTCTTT. Amino acid sequence: CASSLDRTGSAFF.

The chain is built from TRBV4-1 and TRBJ2-5; D not certain. Per the germline V gene, CDR1 is MGHRA and CDR2 is YSYEKL. V was shortened by 1 base and J by 5 bases, with 11 bases between the two germline ends. The CDR3 spans 14 residues. The DNA of the CDR3 is TGCGCCAGCAGCCAAGGGTTAGCTTCCGAGACCCAGTACTTC. This sequence encodes CASSQGLASETQYF.